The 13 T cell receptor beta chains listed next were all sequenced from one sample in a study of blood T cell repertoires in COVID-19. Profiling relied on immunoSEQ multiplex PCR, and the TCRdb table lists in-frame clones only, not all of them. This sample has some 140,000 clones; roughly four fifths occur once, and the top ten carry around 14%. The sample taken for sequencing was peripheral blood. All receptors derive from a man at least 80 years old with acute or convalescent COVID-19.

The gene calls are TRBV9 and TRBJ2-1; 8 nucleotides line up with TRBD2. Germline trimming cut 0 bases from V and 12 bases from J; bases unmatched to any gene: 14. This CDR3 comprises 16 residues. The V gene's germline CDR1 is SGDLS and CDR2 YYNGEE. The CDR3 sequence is CASSVATGLAGPRQFF. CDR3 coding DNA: TGTGCCAGCAGCGTAGCTACCGGGCTAGCGGGTCCCCGGCAGTTCTTC.

The CDR3 here is CASSQEQGTGSPLHF. CDR3 coding DNA: TGTGCCAGCAGCCAGGAACAGGGGACTGGGTCACCCCTCCACTTT. The chain couples TRBV4-2 to TRBJ1-6, with TRBD1 matching over 7 bases. Germline lookup yields CDR1 LGHNA and CDR2 YNFKEQ. The trim removed 3 bases at V and 10 bases at J, leaving 9 bases unmatched. This CDR3 is 15 amino acids long.

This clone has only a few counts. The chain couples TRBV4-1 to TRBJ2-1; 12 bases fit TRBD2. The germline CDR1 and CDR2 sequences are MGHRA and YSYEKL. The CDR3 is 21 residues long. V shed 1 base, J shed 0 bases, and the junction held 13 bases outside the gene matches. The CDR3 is CASSQARLTSGGPSSYNEQFF. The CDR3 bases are TGCGCCAGCAGCCAAGCTCGGCTGACTAGCGGGGGCCCGAGCTCCTACAATGAGCAGTTCTTC.

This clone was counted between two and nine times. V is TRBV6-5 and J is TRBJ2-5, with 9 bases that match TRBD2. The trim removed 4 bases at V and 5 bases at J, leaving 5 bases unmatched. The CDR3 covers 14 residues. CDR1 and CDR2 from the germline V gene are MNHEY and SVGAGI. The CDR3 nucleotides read TGTGCCAGCAGTTGGGCGGGGGGGCCGGAGACCCAGTACTTC. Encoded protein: CASSWAGGPETQYF.

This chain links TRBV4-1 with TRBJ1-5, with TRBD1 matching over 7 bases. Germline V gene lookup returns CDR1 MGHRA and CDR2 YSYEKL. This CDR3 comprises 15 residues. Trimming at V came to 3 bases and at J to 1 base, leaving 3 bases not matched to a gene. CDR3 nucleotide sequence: TGCGCCAGCAGCCAGGAACAGGGGAGCAATCAGCCCCAGCATTTT. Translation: CASSQEQGSNQPQHF.

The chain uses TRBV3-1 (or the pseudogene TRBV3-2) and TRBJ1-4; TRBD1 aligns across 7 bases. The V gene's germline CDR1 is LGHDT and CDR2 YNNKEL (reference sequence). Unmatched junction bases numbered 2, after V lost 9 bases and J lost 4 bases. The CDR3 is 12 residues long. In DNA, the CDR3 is TGTGCCAGTGGGACAGATAATGAAAAACTGTTTTTT. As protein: CASGTDNEKLFF.

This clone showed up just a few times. CDR3 amino acids: CASLKRTALVGYGYTF. Written as DNA, the CDR3 is TGTGCCAGTCTTAAAAGGACAGCCCTCGTGGGCTATGGCTACACCTTC. The V gene is TRBV19, the J gene TRBJ1-2, with a possible D match to TRBD1 (6 bases). The V gene lost 8 bases and the J gene lost 4 bases, with 23 bases spanning the gap. The CDR3 is made up of 16 amino acids. CDR1 LNHDA and CDR2 SQIVND come from the germline V gene (reference sequence).

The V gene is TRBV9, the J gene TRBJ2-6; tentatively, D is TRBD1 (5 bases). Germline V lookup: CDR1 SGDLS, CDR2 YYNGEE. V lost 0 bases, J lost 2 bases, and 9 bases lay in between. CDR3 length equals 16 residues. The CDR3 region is CASSVVSQAGANVLTF. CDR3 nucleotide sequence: TGTGCCAGCAGCGTAGTTTCACAGGCTGGGGCCAACGTCCTGACTTTC. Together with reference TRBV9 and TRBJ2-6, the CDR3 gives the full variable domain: DSGVTQTPKHLITATGQRVTLRCSPRSGDLSVYWYQQSLDQGLQFLIQYYNGEERAKGNILERFSAQQFPDLHSELNLSSLELGDSALYFCASSVVSQAGANVLTFGAGSRLTVL.

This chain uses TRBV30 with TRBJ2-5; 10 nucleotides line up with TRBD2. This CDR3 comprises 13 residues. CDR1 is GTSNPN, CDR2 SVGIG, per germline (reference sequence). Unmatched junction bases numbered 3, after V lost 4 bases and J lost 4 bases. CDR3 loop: CAWIIAGGETQYF. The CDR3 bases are TGTGCCTGGATCATAGCGGGGGGAGAGACCCAGTACTTC.

The CDR3 DNA is TGCAGTGCCGGGGGGGGTTCACCCCTCCACTTT. It translates to CSAGGGSPLHF. This chain connects TRBV20-1 to TRBJ1-6, with D perhaps TRBD1 (5 bases). Per germline, CDR1 DFQATT and CDR2 SNEGSKA (reference sequence). The CDR3 totals 11 residues. Trimming took off 6 bases at V and 9 bases at J, with 9 bases between the two ends.

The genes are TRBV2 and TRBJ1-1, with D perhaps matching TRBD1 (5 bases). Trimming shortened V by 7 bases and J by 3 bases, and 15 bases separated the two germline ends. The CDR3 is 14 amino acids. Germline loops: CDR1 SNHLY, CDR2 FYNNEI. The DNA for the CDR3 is TGTGCCAGCACTCCAAGGGGTGGGGACACTGAAGCTTTCTTT. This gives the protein CASTPRGGDTEAFF.

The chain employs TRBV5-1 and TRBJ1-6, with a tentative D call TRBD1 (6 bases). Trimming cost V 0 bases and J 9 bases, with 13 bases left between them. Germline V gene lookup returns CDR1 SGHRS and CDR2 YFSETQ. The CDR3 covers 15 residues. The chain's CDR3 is CASSLGQVYGSPLHF. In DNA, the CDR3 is TGCGCCAGCAGCTTGGGACAGGTGTATGGTTCACCCCTCCACTTT.

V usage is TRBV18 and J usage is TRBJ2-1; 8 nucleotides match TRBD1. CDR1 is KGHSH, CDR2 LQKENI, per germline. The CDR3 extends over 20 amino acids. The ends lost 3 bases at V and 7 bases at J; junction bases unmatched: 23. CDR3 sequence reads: CASSPLNVRQTGVNNNEQFF. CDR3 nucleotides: TGTGCCAGCTCACCCCTAAATGTGCGCCAGACAGGGGTCAATAATAATGAGCAGTTCTTC.